The 3 T cell receptor beta chains presented below share a single source sample, sequenced in a study of a mutant IDH1 vaccine in newly diagnosed glioma. This table comes from immunoSEQ multiplex PCR, and its TCRdb copy is limited to in-frame clones, with some not included. The sample lists around 53,000 clones, roughly 89% occurring once. Stated time point: baseline, week 1 (first vaccination visit). The treatment denotes: pre-vaccination baseline after standard-of-care therapy. The specimen comprised PBMCs, sampled from a glioma patient treated with radiotherapy, temozolomide or both. These TCRs come from a man in his forties or fifties with glioma.

J is TRBJ1-4 and V is TRBV2; 9 nucleotides agree with TRBD1. Trimming took 6 bases from V and 6 from J; bases not matched to a gene: 8. CDR3 length: 15 amino acids. In germline, CDR1 is SNHLY, CDR2 FYNNEI. CDR3 amino acids: CASRGNRGRHEKLFF. CDR3 coding DNA: TGTGCCAGCAGGGGGAACAGGGGGCGGCATGAAAAACTGTTTTTT.

The V and J genes are TRBV14 and TRBJ1-2; D uncertain. In germline, CDR1 is SGHDN, CDR2 FVKESK. V lost 4 bases and J lost 4, with 19 bases in between. CDR3 size: 16 residues. DNA for the CDR3: TGTGCCAGCAGCCTAGGGCTCGACCGTCCTGCCTATGGCTACACCTTC. Protein: CASSLGLDRPAYGYTF.

The V and J genes are TRBV6-1 and TRBJ2-7, with no clear D. CDR1 MNHNS and CDR2 SASEGT come from the germline V gene. The length of the CDR3 is 9 residues. V lost 9 bases, J lost 3 bases, and 3 bases lay in between. DNA for the CDR3: TGTGCCAGAGGCTACGAGCAGTACTTC. Translation: CARGYEQYF.